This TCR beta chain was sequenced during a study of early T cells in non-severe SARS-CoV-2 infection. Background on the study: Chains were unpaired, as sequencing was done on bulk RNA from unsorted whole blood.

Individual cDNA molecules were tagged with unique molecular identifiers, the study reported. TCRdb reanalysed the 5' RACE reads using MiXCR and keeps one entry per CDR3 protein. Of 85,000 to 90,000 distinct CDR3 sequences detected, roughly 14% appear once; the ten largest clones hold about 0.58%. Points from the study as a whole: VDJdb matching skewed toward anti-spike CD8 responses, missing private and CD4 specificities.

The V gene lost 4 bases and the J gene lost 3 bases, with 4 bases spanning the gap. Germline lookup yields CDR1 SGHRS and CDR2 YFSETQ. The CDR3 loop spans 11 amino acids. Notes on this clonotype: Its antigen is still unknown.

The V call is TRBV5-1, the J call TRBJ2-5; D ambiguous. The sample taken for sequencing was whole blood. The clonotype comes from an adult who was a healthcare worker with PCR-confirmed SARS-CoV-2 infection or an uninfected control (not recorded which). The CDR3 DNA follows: TGCGCCAGCAGCGTTAAAGAGACCCAGTACTTC. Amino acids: CASSVKETQYF.